Presented here are 10 T cell receptor beta chains from one specimen sequenced in a study of early T cells in non-severe SARS-CoV-2 infection. TCRdb called the 5' RACE reads again in MiXCR, with one record for every CDR3 protein. The data contain over 80,000 distinct CDR3 sequences, 11% to 15% of them singletons. The sequencing input was whole blood. Receptors were obtained from an adult who was a healthcare worker with PCR-confirmed SARS-CoV-2 infection or an uninfected control (not recorded which).

This clonotype has a handful of counts. V usage is TRBV7-2 and J usage is TRBJ2-7; D remains unclear. Trimming removed 5 bases from V and 3 bases from J, with 14 bases in between. Germline assignment: CDR1 SGHTA and CDR2 FQGNSA. This CDR3 has 14 amino acids. The CDR3 spells CASSQLLSGYEQYF. As DNA, the CDR3 is TGTGCCAGCAGCCAACTCTTGTCAGGCTACGAGCAGTACTTC.

The chain carries TRBV6-2 or TRBV6-3 and TRBJ1-5; no definite D call. Trimming stripped 5 bases from V and 7 bases from J, with 15 bases between. CDR3 length: 14 amino acids. Germline CDR1 reads MNHEY; CDR2 reads SVGEGT. CDR3 coding DNA: TGTGCCAGCAGTCCTCCGCTTCGAGGCCAGCCCCAGCATTTT. Translating it yields CASSPPLRGQPQHF.

In this sample, this clonotype turned up a few times. CDR3 bases: TGCGCCAGCAGCCAAGTTCCCGGGGGCACCTACGAGCAGTACTTC. It yields the protein CASSQVPGGTYEQYF. The V gene is TRBV4-1, the J gene TRBJ2-7; D may be TRBD1 or TRBD2 (6 bases each). The CDR3 is 15 amino acids. From germline, CDR1 is MGHRA and CDR2 YSYEKL. Trimming left V 1 base short and J 2 bases short, with 12 bases between.

V usage is TRBV7-2 and J usage is TRBJ2-3, with D perhaps given as TRBD1 or TRBD2 (5 bases each). The V gene's germline CDR1 is SGHTA and CDR2 FQGNSA. Trimming took 3 bases from V and 2 from J, leaving 18 bases between them. The length of the CDR3 is 17 residues. CDR3 bases: TGTGCCAGCAGCTTCTCCGGGACGGATTACCCCACAGATACGCAGTATTTT. Translated, it gives CASSFSGTDYPTDTQYF. Looking up the rest from reference TRBV7-2 and TRBJ2-3 gives the full variable domain: GAGVSQSPSNKVTEKGKDVELRCDPISGHTALYWYRQSLGQGLEFLIYFQGNSAPDKSGLPSDRFSAERTGGSVSTLTIQRTQQEDSAVYLCASSFSGTDYPTDTQYFGPGTRLTVL.

This clonotype came up a few times. The V gene is TRBV4-1, the J gene TRBJ2-2; 9 nucleotides match TRBD1. With V trimmed by 4 bases and J by 1 base, 4 bases remained unmatched. The CDR3 totals 16 residues. The germline V gene has CDR1 MGHRA and CDR2 YSYEKL. In DNA form, the CDR3 reads TGCGCCAGCAGCCCGGGACAGGGAAAGAACACCGGGGAGCTGTTTTTT. Encoded protein: CASSPGQGKNTGELFF.

V and J are TRBV9 and TRBJ1-5; D gene unclear. The V gene lost 0 bases and the J gene lost 4 bases, with 8 bases spanning the gap. This CDR3 has 14 amino acids. CDR1 SGDLS and CDR2 YYNGEE come from the germline V gene. The CDR3 reads CASSVDGGNQPQHF. CDR3 bases: TGTGCCAGCAGCGTAGATGGAGGAAATCAGCCCCAGCATTTT.

This clonotype has just a few counts. The chain employs TRBV6-6 and TRBJ1-2; D ambiguous. Germline CDR1 and CDR2: MNHNY and SVGAGI (reference sequence). The CDR3 has 12 residues. V lost 8 bases, J lost 4 bases, and 11 bases lay in between. The CDR3 spells CASLLPSYGYTF. The CDR3 DNA reads TGTGCCAGCCTCTTACCGAGCTATGGCTACACCTTC.

The chain links TRBV29-1 to TRBJ1-1; 9 nucleotides agree with TRBD1. The germline gives CDR1 SQVTM, CDR2 ANQGSEA. The V gene end was trimmed by 6 bases and the J gene end by 3 bases; junction bases not matched to a gene: 5. The CDR3 length is 13 residues. This CDR3 is CSVTGGGDTEAFF. The CDR3 nucleotides read TGCAGCGTGACAGGGGGAGGGGACACTGAAGCTTTCTTT.

This clonotype was seen at least ten times. CDR3 protein: CASSFFSSHSGTGLWNEQFF. The CDR3 DNA sequence: TGCGCCAGCAGCTTTTTTTCTTCCCATTCCGGGACAGGACTATGGAATGAGCAGTTCTTC. The chain joins TRBV5-1 to TRBJ2-1, with 8 bases identical to TRBD1. Per the germline V gene, CDR1 is SGHRS and CDR2 is YFSETQ. The CDR3 spans 20 residues. V was clipped by 2 bases and J by 7 bases; unmatched bases: 23.

The gene calls are TRBV6-5 and TRBJ2-7; D is perhaps TRBD1 (5 bases). V lost 7 bases to trimming and J lost 4 bases, with 14 bases between them. The germline V gene encodes CDR1 MNHEY and CDR2 SVGAGI. CDR3 length equals 13 residues. The CDR3 region has the DNA TGTGCCAGCACTCTTAGTCAGGGTTACGAGCAGTACTTC. Translating it yields CASTLSQGYEQYF.